This passage covers 21 T cell receptor beta chains from one sample sequenced in a study of T-cell reconstitution after alpha-beta-depleted transplantation in children. The TCRbeta library incorporated unique molecular identifiers. TCRdb processed the PCR reads anew with MiXCR; each CDR3 protein has one entry. The sample holds some 350,000 distinct CDR3 sequences, 10% to 13% seen once. Here the sequenced sample was PBMCs from the stem cell graft donor, taken from the stem cell graft. All receptors derive from a human donor who donated a stem cell graft to a child with acute lymphoblastic leukemia.

In its sample, this clonotype was seen many times. DNA for the CDR3: TGCAGTGCTAAGAGTTTGTTGGCGGGAGGGGACCATGAGCAGTTCTTC. This translates into CSAKSLLAGGDHEQFF. The gene calls are TRBV20-1 and TRBJ2-1; the match to TRBD2 covers 9 bases. Germline CDR1 is DFQATT and CDR2 is SNEGSKA (reference sequence). V shed 4 bases, J shed 8 bases, and the junction held 15 bases outside the gene matches. The CDR3 consists of 16 residues.

V gene TRBV9 combines with J gene TRBJ2-7, with D tentatively TRBD1 (5 bases). The CDR3 consists of 15 residues. The germline gives CDR1 SGDLS, CDR2 YYNGEE. With 4 bases removed from V and 6 bases from J, the gap between germline ends came to 20 bases. CDR3: CASSPQASRASEQYF. In DNA form, the CDR3 reads TGTGCCAGCAGCCCACAGGCCTCCCGGGCGAGCGAGCAGTACTTC.

The gene calls are TRBV20-1 and TRBJ1-2; D is possibly TRBD1 (5 bases). This CDR3 has 13 amino acids. The germline V gene encodes CDR1 DFQATT and CDR2 SNEGSKA (reference sequence). CDR3 in amino acids: CRAGQGINYGYTF. The CDR3 DNA reads TGCAGGGCGGGCCAGGGCATTAACTATGGCTACACCTTC.

The V and J genes are TRBV7-9 and TRBJ2-7; tentatively, D is TRBD1 (6 bases). Trimming took 5 bases from V and 7 from J, leaving 12 bases between them. The CDR3 has 12 amino acids. Germline loops: CDR1 SEHNR, CDR2 FQNEAQ (reference sequence). The CDR3 spells CASSLRTDEQYF. CDR3 coding DNA: TGTGCCAGCAGCCTTCGGACAGATGAGCAGTACTTC.

This clonotype was counted only a few times. The chain has TRBV20-1 and TRBJ1-5; tentatively, D is TRBD1 (5 bases). V lost 0 bases to trimming and J lost 1 base, with 7 bases between them. This CDR3 region has 14 residues. Germline V gives CDR1 DFQATT, CDR2 SNEGSKA (reference sequence). The CDR3 protein is CSAREGVSNQPQHF. The CDR3 nucleotides read TGCAGTGCTAGAGAAGGGGTGAGCAATCAGCCCCAGCATTTT.

The chain is built from TRBV11-1 and TRBJ2-6; TRBD1 matches at 8 bases. Germline V CDR1 and CDR2: SGHAT, FQDESV (reference sequence). The V and J ends lost 3 bases and 0 bases, in that order; junction bases with no gene match: 13. The CDR3 has 20 amino acids. The CDR3 DNA reads as TGTGCCAGCAGCTTTCCGTCGGGGACAGGAGCTATCTCTGGGGCCAACGTCCTGACTTTC. Translation: CASSFPSGTGAISGANVLTF.

There are a few counts of this clonotype. V gene TRBV7-2 combines with J gene TRBJ2-1, with 7 positions matching TRBD2. V shed 1 base and J 4 bases; nucleotides not matched to a gene: 4. The germline V gene encodes CDR1 SGHTA and CDR2 FQGNSA. The CDR3 loop spans 15 amino acids. Written as DNA, the CDR3 is TGTGCCAGCAGCTTAGAGGGAGGGCTTTACAATGAGCAGTTCTTC. This codes for CASSLEGGLYNEQFF.

This clonotype was counted only a few times. The chain combines TRBV5-1 with TRBJ1-5; 7 bases line up with TRBD1. The CDR3 loop spans 13 amino acids. Germline CDR1 and CDR2: SGHRS and YFSETQ. V shed 4 bases, J shed 8 bases, and the junction held 6 bases outside the gene matches. In DNA, the CDR3 is TGCGCCAGCAGCGTCACAGGGGTCGAGCCCCAGCATTTT. Amino acid sequence: CASSVTGVEPQHF.

This clonotype was seen a few times. This chain connects TRBV6-1 to TRBJ1-2; TRBD1 aligns across 7 bases. With 3 bases clipped from V and 4 bases from J, the junction kept 5 bases outside the gene matches. The CDR3 has 14 residues. Germline V gives CDR1 MNHNS, CDR2 SASEGT. The CDR3 nucleotides are TGTGCCAGCAGTGACGAGCCAGGGGGCTATGGCTACACCTTC. This translates into CASSDEPGGYGYTF.

This rearrangement joins TRBV4-2 to TRBJ2-1; 14 bases line up with TRBD2. This CDR3 has 18 residues. Germline-derived CDR1 and CDR2 are LGHNA and YNFKEQ. J lost 13 bases, V lost 5 bases, and 19 bases had no gene match. Here the CDR3 reads CASSTPTPTQGLAGAQFF. The DNA for the CDR3 is TGTGCCAGCAGCACCCCGACCCCGACCCAGGGACTAGCGGGAGCACAGTTCTTC.

The gene calls are TRBV29-1 and TRBJ2-1; D could derive from TRBD1 or TRBD2 (5 bases each). CDR1 SQVTM and CDR2 ANQGSEA come from the germline V gene. The ends were cut back, 6 bases at V and 3 bases at J, with 12 bases in the middle. This CDR3 is 13 amino acids long. CDR3 amino acids: CSVGDRVYNEQFF. For the CDR3, the DNA is TGCAGCGTGGGGGACCGAGTCTACAATGAGCAGTTCTTC.

This clonotype was counted ten times or more. The chain is built from TRBV27 and TRBJ1-2; D gene ambiguous. The germline CDR1 and CDR2 sequences are MNHEY and SMNVEV (reference sequence). This CDR3 is built from 14 residues. V lost 0 bases and J lost 4, with 9 bases in between. The CDR3 DNA reads as TGTGCCAGCAGTTTATCCCGGCCCTTCTATGGCTACACCTTC. This encodes CASSLSRPFYGYTF.

This clonotype was detected a few times. This chain joins TRBV20-1 and TRBJ2-2; tentative D call: TRBD1 (6 bases). The V and J ends lost 0 bases and 6 bases respectively, with 26 bases between them. Germline CDR1 reads DFQATT; CDR2 reads SNEGSKA (reference sequence). This CDR3 has 19 residues. The CDR3 is CSARDSDPTGQVKAGELFF. CDR3 coding DNA: TGCAGTGCTAGAGATTCCGACCCAACAGGGCAAGTAAAGGCCGGGGAGCTGTTTTTT.

This clonotype was seen a few times. The CDR3 DNA reads TGCAGTACCCAGACAGGTTGGAAGGATGGCTACACCTTC. As protein: CSTQTGWKDGYTF. V is TRBV20-1 and J is TRBJ1-2, with D tentatively TRBD1 (6 bases). This CDR3 is built from 13 residues. Germline values: CDR1 DFQATT, CDR2 SNEGSKA (reference sequence). V was cut by 8 bases and J by 6 bases, with 19 bases left in between.

V and J are TRBV11-1 and TRBJ2-5; maybe TRBD2 (7 bases). Germline-derived CDR1 and CDR2 are SGHAT and FQDESV (reference sequence). V was cut by 5 bases and J by 2 bases, with 24 bases left in between. This CDR3 is 18 amino acids long. The CDR3 region has the DNA TGTGCCAGCAGCCTCACGATGGGGGGGGCGTATGGACAAGAGACCCAGTACTTC. This translates into CASSLTMGGAYGQETQYF.

This clonotype has more than one count but fewer than ten. The chain recombines TRBV15 with TRBJ1-1, with D unclear. V was cut by 0 bases and J by 6 bases, with 11 bases left in between. The germline V gene has CDR1 LNHNV and CDR2 YYDKDF (reference sequence). The CDR3 loop spans 14 amino acids. CDR3 in amino acids: CATSRDQKPAEAFF. In DNA, the CDR3 is TGTGCCACCAGCAGAGATCAAAAGCCGGCTGAAGCTTTCTTT.

The chain combines TRBV28 with TRBJ1-5; 9 bases fit TRBD1. CDR1 is MDHEN and CDR2 is SYDVKM in the germline V gene. The CDR3 covers 17 residues. After removal of 6 bases from V and 4 bases from J, the junction contained 13 bases not matched to a gene. CDR3 sequence: CASRPLLRGTGNQPQHF. DNA for the CDR3: TGTGCCAGCAGACCCCTATTGAGGGGGACAGGGAATCAGCCCCAGCATTTT. Full variable domain (remainder filled in from reference TRBV28 and TRBJ1-5): DVKVTQSSRYLVKRTGEKVFLECVQDMDHENMFWYRQDPGLGLRLIYFSYDVKMKEKGDIPEGYSVSREKKERFSLILESASTNQTSMYLCASRPLLRGTGNQPQHFGDGTRLSIL.

This clonotype was seen only a few times. This chain connects TRBV20-1 to TRBJ2-1; D unresolved. CDR3 size: 13 residues. Germline values: CDR1 DFQATT, CDR2 SNEGSKA (reference sequence). The V end was cut by 1 base, the J end by 6 bases, with 10 bases between. DNA for the CDR3: TGCAGTGCTAGAGCCCGACCCATCAATGAGCAGTTCTTC. Translation: CSARARPINEQFF.

The chain combines TRBV15 with TRBJ2-1; 12 positions agree with TRBD2. The CDR3 runs to 18 residues. Germline V gene data show CDR1 as LNHNV and CDR2 as YYDKDF (reference sequence). The junction had 9 bases not matched to a gene; V was cut back by 0 bases and J by 6 bases. This chain's CDR3 is CATSRDHPRLAGVNEQFF. In DNA, the CDR3 is TGTGCCACCAGCAGAGATCATCCCCGACTAGCGGGAGTCAATGAGCAGTTCTTC.

This clonotype showed up many times. The chain employs TRBV6-2 or TRBV6-3 and TRBJ1-1; maybe TRBD1 (6 bases). The length of the CDR3 is 13 residues. The V end lost 5 bases, the J end lost 4 bases, and 11 bases lay between the germline ends. Germline assignment: CDR1 MNHEY and CDR2 SVGEGT. CDR3 DNA: TGTGCCAGCAGTATCTGGACAGTCACTGAAGCTTTCTTT. Protein product: CASSIWTVTEAFF.

The chain recombines TRBV7-2 with TRBJ2-3; 8 bases line up with TRBD2. Germline CDR1 and CDR2: SGHTA and FQGNSA. The CDR3 is 17 residues long. V shed 5 bases, J shed 1 base, and the junction held 11 bases outside the gene matches. The CDR3 sequence is CASSPLGPGGGTDTQYF. CDR3 sequence (DNA): TGTGCCAGCAGCCCCTTAGGTCCGGGAGGGGGCACAGATACGCAGTATTTT. Supplemented by reference TRBV7-2 and TRBJ2-3, the full variable domain reads GAGVSQSPSNKVTEKGKDVELRCDPISGHTALYWYRQSLGQGLEFLIYFQGNSAPDKSGLPSDRFSAERTGGSVSTLTIQRTQQEDSAVYLCASSPLGPGGGTDTQYFGPGTRLTVL.